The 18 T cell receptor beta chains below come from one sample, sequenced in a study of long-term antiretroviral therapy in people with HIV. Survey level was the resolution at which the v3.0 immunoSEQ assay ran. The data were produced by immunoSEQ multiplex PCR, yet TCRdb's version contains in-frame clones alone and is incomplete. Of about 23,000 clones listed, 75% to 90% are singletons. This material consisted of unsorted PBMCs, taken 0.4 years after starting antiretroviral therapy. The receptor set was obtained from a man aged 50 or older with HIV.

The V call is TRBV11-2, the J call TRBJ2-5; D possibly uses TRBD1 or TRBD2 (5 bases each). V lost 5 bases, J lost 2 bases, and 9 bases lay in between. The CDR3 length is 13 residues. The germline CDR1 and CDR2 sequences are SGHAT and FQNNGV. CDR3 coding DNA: TGTGCCAGCAGCCAGGGACGGCAAGAGACCCAGTACTTC. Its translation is CASSQGRQETQYF.

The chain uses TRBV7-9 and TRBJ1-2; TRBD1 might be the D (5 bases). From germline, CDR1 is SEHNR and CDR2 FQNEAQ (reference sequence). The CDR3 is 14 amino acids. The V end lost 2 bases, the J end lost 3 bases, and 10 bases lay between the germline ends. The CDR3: CASSLRGADYGYTF. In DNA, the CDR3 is TGTGCCAGCAGCTTAAGAGGGGCGGACTATGGCTACACCTTC.

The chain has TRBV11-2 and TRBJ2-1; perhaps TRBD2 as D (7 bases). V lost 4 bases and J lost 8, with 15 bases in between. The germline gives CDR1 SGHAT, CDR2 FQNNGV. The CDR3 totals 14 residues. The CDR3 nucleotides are TGTGCCAGCAGCTACGGGGGGCAGGTATATGAGCAGTTCTTC. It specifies CASSYGGQVYEQFF.

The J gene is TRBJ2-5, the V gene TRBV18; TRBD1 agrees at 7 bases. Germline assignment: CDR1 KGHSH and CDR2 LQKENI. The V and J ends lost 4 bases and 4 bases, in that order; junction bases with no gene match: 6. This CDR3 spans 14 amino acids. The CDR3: CASSLRGFGETQYF. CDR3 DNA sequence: TGTGCCAGCTCACTCAGGGGGTTCGGAGAGACCCAGTACTTC. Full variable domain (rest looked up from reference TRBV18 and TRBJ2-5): NAGVMQNPRHLVRRRGQEARLRCSPMKGHSHVYWYRQLPEEGLKFMVYLQKENIIDESGMPKERFSAEFPKEGPSILRIQQVVRGDSAAYFCASSLRGFGETQYFGPGTRLLVL.

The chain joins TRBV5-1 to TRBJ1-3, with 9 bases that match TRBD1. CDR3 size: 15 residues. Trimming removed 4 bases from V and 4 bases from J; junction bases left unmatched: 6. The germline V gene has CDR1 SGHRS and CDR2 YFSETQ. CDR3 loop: CASSLGQGLGNTIYF. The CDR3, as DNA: TGCGCCAGCAGCCTGGGACAGGGCCTCGGAAACACCATATATTTT.

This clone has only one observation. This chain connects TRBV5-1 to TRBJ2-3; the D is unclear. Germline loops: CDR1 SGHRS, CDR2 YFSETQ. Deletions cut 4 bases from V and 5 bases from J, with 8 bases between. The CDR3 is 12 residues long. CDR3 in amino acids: CASSQREDTQYF. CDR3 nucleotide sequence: TGCGCCAGCAGCCAAAGGGAAGATACGCAGTATTTT.

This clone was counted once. DNA of the CDR3: TGTGCCAGCAGTGTACTCACTAGCGCGATTCGGGATACGCAGTATTTT. Translated, it gives CASSVLTSAIRDTQYF. The chain is built from TRBV27 and TRBJ2-3, with TRBD2 matching 7 bases. V dropped 5 bases and J dropped 6; count of bases not matched to a gene: 14. There are 16 residues in the CDR3. In germline, CDR1 is MNHEY, CDR2 SMNVEV (reference sequence).

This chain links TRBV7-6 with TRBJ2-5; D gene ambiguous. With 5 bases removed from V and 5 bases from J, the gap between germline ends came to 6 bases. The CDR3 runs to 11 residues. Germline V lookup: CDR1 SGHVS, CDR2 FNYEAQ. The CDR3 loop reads CASSSRETQYF. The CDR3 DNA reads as TGTGCCAGCAGCAGCCGGGAGACCCAGTACTTC.

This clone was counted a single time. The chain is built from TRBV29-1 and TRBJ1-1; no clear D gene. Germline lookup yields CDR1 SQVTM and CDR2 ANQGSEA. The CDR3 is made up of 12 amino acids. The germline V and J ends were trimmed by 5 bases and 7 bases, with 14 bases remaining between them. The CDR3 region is CSVSGRAGEAFF. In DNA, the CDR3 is TGCAGCGTTTCCGGGCGGGCAGGTGAAGCTTTCTTT.

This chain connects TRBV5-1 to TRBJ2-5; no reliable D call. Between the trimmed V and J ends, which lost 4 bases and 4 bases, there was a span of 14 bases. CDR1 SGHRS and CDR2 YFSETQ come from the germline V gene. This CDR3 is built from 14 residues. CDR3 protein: CASSLTKGGETQYF. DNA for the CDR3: TGCGCCAGCAGCCTAACGAAGGGCGGAGAGACCCAGTACTTC. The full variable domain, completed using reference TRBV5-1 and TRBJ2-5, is KAGVTQTPRYLIKTRGQQVTLSCSPISGHRSVSWYQQTPGQGLQFLFEYFSETQRNKGNFPGRFSGRQFSNSRSEMNVSTLELGDSALYLCASSLTKGGETQYFGPGTRLLVL.

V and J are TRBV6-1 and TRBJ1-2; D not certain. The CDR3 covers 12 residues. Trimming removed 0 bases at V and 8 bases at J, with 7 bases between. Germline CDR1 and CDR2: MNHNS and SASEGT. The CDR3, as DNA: TGTGCCAGCAGTGAAGCTCCCATAGGCTACACCTTC. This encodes CASSEAPIGYTF.

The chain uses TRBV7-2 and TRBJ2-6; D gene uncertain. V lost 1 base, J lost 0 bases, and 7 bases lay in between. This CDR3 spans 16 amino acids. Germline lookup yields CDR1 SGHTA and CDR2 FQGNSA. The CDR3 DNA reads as TGTGCCAGCAGCTTAGGGGTTGGCTCTGGGGCCAACGTCCTGACTTTC. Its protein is CASSLGVGSGANVLTF.

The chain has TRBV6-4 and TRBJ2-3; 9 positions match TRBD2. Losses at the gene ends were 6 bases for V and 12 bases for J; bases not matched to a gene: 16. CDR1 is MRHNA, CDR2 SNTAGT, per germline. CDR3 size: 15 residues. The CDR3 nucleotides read TGTGCCAGCAGGGCCTTCGGGCTAGCGGGGTGGGCACAGTATTTT. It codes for CASRAFGLAGWAQYF.

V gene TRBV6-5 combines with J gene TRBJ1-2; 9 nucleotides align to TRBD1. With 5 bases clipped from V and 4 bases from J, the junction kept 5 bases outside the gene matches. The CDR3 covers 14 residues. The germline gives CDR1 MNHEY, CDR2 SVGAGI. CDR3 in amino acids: CASSTGGAPYGYTF. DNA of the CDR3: TGTGCCAGCAGTACAGGGGGCGCACCCTATGGCTACACCTTC.

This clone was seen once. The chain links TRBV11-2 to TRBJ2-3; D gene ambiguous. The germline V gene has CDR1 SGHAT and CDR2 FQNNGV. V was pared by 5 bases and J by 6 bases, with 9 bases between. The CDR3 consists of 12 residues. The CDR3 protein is CASSVRWDTQYF. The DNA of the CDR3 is TGTGCCAGCAGCGTCCGTTGGGATACGCAGTATTTT.

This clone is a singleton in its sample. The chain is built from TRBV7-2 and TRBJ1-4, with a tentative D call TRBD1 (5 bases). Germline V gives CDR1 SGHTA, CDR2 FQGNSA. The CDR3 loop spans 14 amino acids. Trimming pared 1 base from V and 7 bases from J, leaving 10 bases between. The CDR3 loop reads CASSLDQGGEKLFF. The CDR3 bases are TGTGCCAGCAGCTTAGATCAGGGTGGTGAAAAACTGTTTTTT. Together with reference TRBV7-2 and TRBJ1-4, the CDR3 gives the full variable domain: GAGVSQSPSNKVTEKGKDVELRCDPISGHTALYWYRQSLGQGLEFLIYFQGNSAPDKSGLPSDRFSAERTGGSVSTLTIQRTQQEDSAVYLCASSLDQGGEKLFFGSGTQLSVL.

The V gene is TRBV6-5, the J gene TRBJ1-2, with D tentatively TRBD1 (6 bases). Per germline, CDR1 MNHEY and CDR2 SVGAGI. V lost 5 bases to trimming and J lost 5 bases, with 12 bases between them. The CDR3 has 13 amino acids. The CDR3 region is CASSNRVEYGYTF. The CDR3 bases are TGTGCCAGCAGTAACAGGGTAGAGTATGGCTACACCTTC.

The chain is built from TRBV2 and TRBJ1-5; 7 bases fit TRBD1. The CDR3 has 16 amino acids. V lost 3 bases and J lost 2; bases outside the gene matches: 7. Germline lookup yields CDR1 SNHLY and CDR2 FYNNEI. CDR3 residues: CASSDGYRGGNQPQHF. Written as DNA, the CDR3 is TGTGCCAGCAGTGATGGATACAGGGGTGGCAATCAGCCCCAGCATTTT.